This entry features one T cell receptor beta chain sequence. With 5 bases clipped from V and 0 bases from J, the junction kept 5 bases outside the gene matches. Germline V gene sequence: CDR1 GTSNPN, CDR2 SVGIG (reference sequence). The CDR3 runs 15 residues. Assay used: immunoSEQ multiplex PCR; TCRdb lists only in-frame clones, some missing. The repertoire includes more than 80,000 clones, about 90% of them detected once, and 1.5% to 2% sits in the top ten. The data stem from a study of T cell changes during pregnancy in multiple sclerosis. The chain couples TRBV30 to TRBJ1-1; 11 nucleotides line up with TRBD1. The origin of this receptor is a female donor with multiple sclerosis, enrolled in a pregnancy study. Specimen: peripheral blood, collected before pregnancy. The CDR3 nucleotides are TGTGCCTGGTTCCGGGACAGGGGGTTGAACACTGAAGCTTTCTTT. Translated: CAWFRDRGLNTEAFF.